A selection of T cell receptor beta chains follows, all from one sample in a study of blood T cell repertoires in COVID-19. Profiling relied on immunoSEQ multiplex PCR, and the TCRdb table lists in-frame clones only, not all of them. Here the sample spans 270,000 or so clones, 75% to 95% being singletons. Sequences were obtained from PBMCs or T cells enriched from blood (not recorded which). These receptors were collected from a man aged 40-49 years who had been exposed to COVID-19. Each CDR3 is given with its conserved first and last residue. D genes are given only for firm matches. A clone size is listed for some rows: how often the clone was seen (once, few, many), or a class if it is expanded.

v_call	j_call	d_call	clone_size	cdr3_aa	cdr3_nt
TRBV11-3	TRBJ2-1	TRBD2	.	CASTQGPTSGNNEQFF	TGTGCCAGCACCCAAGGGCCAACTAGCGGGAACAATGAGCAGTTCTTC
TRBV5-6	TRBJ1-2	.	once	CASSPRGPFGYTF	TGTGCCAGCAGCCCCCGCGGCCCCTTTGGCTACACCTTC
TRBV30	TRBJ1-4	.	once	CAWNRDNEKLFF	TGTGCCTGGAACAGGGACAATGAAAAACTGTTTTTT
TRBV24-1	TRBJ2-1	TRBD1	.	CATSDLGQGAGNEQFF	TGTGCCACCAGTGATTTGGGACAGGGGGCAGGCAATGAGCAGTTCTTC
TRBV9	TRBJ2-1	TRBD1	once	CASSVDFGQGLYNEQFF	TGTGCCAGCAGCGTAGATTTCGGACAGGGCCTCTACAATGAGCAGTTCTTC
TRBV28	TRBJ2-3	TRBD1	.	CASNRGRADTQYF	TGTGCCAGCAACAGGGGAAGGGCAGATACGCAGTATTTT
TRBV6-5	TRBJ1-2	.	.	CASSYDRLSYGYTF	TGTGCCAGCAGTTACGACAGGCTTAGCTATGGCTACACCTTC
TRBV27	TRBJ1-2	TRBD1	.	CASSQSRGRVGNYGYTF	TGTGCCAGCAGTCAAAGCAGGGGGCGAGTAGGAAACTATGGCTACACCTTC
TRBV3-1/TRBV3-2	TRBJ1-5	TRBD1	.	CASSQKGDREPQHF	TGTGCCAGCAGCCAAAAAGGGGACAGGGAGCCCCAGCATTTT
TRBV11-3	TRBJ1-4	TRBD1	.	CASSRGQGTANEKLFF	TGTGCCAGCAGCCGGGGACAGGGGACGGCTAATGAAAAACTGTTTTTT
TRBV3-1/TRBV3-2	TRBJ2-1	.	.	CASSQGQIGYNEQFF	TGTGCCAGCAGCCAAGGACAAATCGGCTACAATGAGCAGTTCTTC
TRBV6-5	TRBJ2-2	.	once	CASSYSPGARTGELFF	TGTGCCAGCAGTTACTCCCCAGGGGCGAGGACCGGGGAGCTGTTTTTT
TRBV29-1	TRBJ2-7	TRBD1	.	CSVEDPSGQGPEQYF	TGCAGCGTTGAAGACCCCTCGGGACAGGGCCCCGAGCAGTACTTC
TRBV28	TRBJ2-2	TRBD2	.	CASSGGLAGPNTGELFF	TGTGCCAGCAGCGGGGGACTAGCGGGACCCAACACCGGGGAGCTGTTTTTT
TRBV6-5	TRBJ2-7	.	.	CASSYPGYHEQYF	TGTGCCAGCAGTTATCCCGGTTACCACGAGCAGTACTTC
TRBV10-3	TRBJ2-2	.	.	CAISGLVTTGELFF	TGTGCCATCAGTGGGCTAGTCACCACCGGGGAGCTGTTTTTT
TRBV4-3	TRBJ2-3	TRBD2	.	CASSPGLADGTDTQYF	TGCGCCAGCAGCCCAGGACTAGCGGATGGCACAGATACGCAGTATTTT
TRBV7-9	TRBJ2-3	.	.	CASSLTARVNTQYF	TGTGCCAGCAGTCTTACGGCTAGAGTCAATACGCAGTATTTT
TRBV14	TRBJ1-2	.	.	CASSPVGHGYTF	TGTGCCAGCAGCCCCGTCGGTCATGGCTACACCTTC
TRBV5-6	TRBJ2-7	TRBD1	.	CASKGLEDRGYEQYF	TGTGCCAGCAAGGGGTTGGAGGACAGGGGCTACGAGCAGTACTTC
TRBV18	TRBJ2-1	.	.	CASSPEAGRNEQFF	TGTGCCAGCTCACCAGAGGCGGGACGTAATGAGCAGTTCTTC
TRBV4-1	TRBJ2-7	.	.	CASSQESGTYEQYF	TGCGCCAGCAGCCAAGAATCAGGGACCTACGAGCAGTACTTC
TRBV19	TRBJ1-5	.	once	CASSTPPFRSGVVCNQPQHF	TGTGCCAGTAGTACGCCACCTTTTAGGTCAGGGGTTGTGTGCAATCAGCCCCAGCATTTT
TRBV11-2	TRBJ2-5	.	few	CASSQQETQYF	TGTGCCAGCAGCCAACAAGAGACCCAGTACTTC
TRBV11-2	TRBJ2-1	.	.	CASSALRRRHEQFF	TGTGCCAGCAGCGCGCTAAGACGCAGGCATGAGCAGTTCTTC
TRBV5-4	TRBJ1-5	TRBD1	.	CASSLGRGQDQPQHF	TGTGCCAGCAGCTTGGGCAGGGGGCAGGATCAGCCCCAGCATTTT
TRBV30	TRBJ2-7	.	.	CAWSLGGKGQITYEQYF	TGTGCCTGGAGTTTAGGGGGGAAGGGACAGATAACCTACGAGCAGTACTTC
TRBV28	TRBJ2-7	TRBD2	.	CASSLRWRLAESYEQYF	TGTGCCAGCAGTTTAAGGTGGCGACTAGCCGAGTCCTACGAGCAGTACTTC
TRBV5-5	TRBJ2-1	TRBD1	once	CASSLAGAGGDLQFF	TGTGCCAGCAGCTTGGCCGGGGCAGGGGGTGATCTCCAGTTCTTC
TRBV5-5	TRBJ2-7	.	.	CASSLLGYEQYF	TGTGCCAGCAGCTTGCTCGGTTACGAGCAGTACTTC
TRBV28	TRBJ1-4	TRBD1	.	CASRQGGVATNEKLFF	TGTGCCAGCAGGCAGGGGGGAGTTGCAACTAATGAAAAACTGTTTTTT
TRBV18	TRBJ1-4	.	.	CASSPRATNEKLFF	TGTGCCAGCTCACCTCGGGCAACTAATGAAAAACTGTTTTTT
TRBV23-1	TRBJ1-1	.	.	CASSQYRMNTEAFF	TGCGCCAGCAGTCAATACAGAATGAACACTGAAGCTTTCTTT
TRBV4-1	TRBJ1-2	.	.	CASSHPGNNYGYTF	TGCGCCAGCAGCCACCCAGGGAACAACTATGGCTACACCTTC
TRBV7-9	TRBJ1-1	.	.	CASSPTQDTEAFF	TGTGCCAGCAGCCCGACACAGGACACTGAAGCTTTCTTT
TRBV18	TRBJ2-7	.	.	CASSPPGGVSDEQYF	TGTGCCAGCTCACCACCTGGCGGGGTCTCGGACGAGCAGTACTTC
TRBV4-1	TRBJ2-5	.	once	CASSQDQLAQETQYF	TGCGCCAGCAGCCAAGATCAACTAGCTCAAGAGACCCAGTACTTC
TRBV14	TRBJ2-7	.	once	CASSLAGRSSEQYF	TGTGCCAGCAGCCTAGCTGGAAGGTCTAGCGAGCAGTACTTC
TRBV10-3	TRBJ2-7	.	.	CAISAPSDDEQYF	TGTGCCATCAGCGCCCCTAGCGATGACGAGCAGTACTTC
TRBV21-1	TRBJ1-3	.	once	CASSKAFTAETPNTIYF	TGTGCCAGCAGCAAAGCGTTCACAGCTGAAACGCCCAACACCATATATTTT
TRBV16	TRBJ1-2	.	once	CASSQSSGVGYTF	TGTGCCAGCAGCCAATCGTCAGGGGTTGGCTACACCTTC
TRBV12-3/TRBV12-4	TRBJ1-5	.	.	CASRKGAQPQHF	TGTGCCAGCAGGAAAGGGGCTCAGCCCCAGCATTTT